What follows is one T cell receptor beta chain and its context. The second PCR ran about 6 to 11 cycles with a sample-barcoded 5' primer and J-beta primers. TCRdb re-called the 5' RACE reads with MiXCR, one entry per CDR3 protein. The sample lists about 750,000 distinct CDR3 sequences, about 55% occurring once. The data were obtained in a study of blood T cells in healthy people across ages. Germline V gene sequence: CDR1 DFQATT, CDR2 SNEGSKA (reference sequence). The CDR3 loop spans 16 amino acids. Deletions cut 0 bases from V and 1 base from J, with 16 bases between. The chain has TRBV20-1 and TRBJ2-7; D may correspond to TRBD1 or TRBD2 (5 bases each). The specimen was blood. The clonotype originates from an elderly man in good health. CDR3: CSARELDFGASYEQYF. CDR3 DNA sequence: TGCAGTGCTAGAGAACTGGACTTCGGGGCTTCCTACGAGCAGTACTTC.